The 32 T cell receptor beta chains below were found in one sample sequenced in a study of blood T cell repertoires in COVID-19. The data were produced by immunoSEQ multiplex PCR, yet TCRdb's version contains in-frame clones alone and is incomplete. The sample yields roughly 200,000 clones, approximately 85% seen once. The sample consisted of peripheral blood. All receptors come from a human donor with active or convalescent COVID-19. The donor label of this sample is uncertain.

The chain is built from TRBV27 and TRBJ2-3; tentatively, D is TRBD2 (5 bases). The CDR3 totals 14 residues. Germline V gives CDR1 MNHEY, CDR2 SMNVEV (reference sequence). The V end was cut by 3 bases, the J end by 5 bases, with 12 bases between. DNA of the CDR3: TGTGCCAGCAGTTTGAGAGGGAGCGGAGATACGCAGTATTTT. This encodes CASSLRGSGDTQYF.

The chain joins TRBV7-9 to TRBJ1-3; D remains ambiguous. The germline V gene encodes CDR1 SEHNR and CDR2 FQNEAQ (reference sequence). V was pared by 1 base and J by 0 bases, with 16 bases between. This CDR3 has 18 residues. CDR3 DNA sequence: TGTGCCAGCAGCTTAGTAGCTTTGATCCCTTTCTCTGGAAACACCATATATTTT. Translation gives CASSLVALIPFSGNTIYF.

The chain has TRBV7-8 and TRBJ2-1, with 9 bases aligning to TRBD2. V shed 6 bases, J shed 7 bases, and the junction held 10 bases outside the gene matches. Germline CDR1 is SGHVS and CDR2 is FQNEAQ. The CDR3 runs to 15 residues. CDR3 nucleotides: TGTGCCAGCAGGGGCGGGAGGGCCGGAGGGAATGAGCAGTTCTTC. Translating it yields CASRGGRAGGNEQFF.

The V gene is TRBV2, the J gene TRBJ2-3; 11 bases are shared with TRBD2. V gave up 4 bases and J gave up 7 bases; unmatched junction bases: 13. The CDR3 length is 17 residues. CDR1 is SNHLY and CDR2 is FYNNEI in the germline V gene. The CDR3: CASSVSGGGYPPYTQYF. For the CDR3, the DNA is TGTGCCAGCAGTGTTAGCGGGGGGGGTTATCCACCATATACGCAGTATTTT. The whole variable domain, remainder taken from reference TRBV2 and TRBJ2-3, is EPEVTQTPSHQVTQMGQEVILRCVPISNHLYFYWYRQILGQKVEFLVSFYNNEISEKSEIFDDQFSVERPDGSNFTLKIRSTKLEDSAMYFCASSVSGGGYPPYTQYFGPGTRLTVL.

The CDR3: CASSNGGRGDAYGYTF. Here the CDR3 DNA reads TGTGCCAGCAGCAACGGAGGGCGGGGGGACGCTTATGGCTACACCTTC. This chain uses TRBV5-4 with TRBJ1-2, with a possible D match to TRBD1 (5 bases). CDR3 length equals 16 residues. Germline CDR1 SGHNT, CDR2 YYREEE (reference sequence). V was clipped by 4 bases and J by 5 bases, with 21 bases between them.

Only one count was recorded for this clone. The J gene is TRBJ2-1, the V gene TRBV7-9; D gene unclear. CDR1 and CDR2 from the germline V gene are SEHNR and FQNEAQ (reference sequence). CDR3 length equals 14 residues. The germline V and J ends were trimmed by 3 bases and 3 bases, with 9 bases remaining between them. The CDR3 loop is CASSFPNGYNEQFF. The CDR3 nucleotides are TGTGCCAGCAGCTTCCCCAACGGCTACAATGAGCAGTTCTTC.

CDR3 bases: TGTGCCAGCAGCGCCGACTACTTAAACACCGGGGAGCTGTTTTTT. Translation: CASSADYLNTGELFF. The chain links TRBV9 to TRBJ2-2, with TRBD2 as a possible D gene (5 bases). The CDR3 extends over 15 amino acids. Trimming left V 3 bases short and J 2 bases short, with 11 bases between. Germline CDR1 reads SGDLS; CDR2 reads YYNGEE.

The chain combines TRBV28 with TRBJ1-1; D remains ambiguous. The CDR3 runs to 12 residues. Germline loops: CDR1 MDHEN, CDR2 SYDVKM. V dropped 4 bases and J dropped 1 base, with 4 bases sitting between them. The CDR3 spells CASSSRNTEAFF. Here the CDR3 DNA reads TGTGCCAGCAGTTCTCGGAACACTGAAGCTTTCTTT.

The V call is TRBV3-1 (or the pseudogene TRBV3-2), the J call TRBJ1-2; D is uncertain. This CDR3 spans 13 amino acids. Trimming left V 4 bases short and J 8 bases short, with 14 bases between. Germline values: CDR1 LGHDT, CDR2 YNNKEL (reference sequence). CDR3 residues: CASSLPRSGGYTF. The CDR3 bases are TGTGCCAGCAGCCTACCAAGATCGGGAGGCTACACCTTC.

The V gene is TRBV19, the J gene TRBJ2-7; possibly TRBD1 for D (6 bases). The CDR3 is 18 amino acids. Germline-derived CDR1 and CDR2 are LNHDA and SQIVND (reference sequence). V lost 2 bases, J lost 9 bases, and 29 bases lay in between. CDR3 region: CASSIIPAVGRGLVGQYF. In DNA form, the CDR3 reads TGTGCCAGTAGTATAATCCCCGCCGTCGGCAGGGGTCTCGTTGGGCAGTACTTC.

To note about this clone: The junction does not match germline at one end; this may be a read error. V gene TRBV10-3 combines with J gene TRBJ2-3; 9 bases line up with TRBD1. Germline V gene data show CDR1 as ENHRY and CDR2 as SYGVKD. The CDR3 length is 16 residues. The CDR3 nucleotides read TGTACCATCAGGGACTTCCGGGACAGGGTCGCAGATACGCAGTATTTT. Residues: CTIRDFRDRVADTQYF.

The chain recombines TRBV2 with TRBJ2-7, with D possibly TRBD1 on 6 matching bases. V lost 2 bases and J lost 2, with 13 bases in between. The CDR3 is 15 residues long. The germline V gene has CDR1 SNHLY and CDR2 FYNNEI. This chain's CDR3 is CASSELPGQPYEQYF. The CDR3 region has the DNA TGTGCCAGCAGTGAATTGCCCGGACAGCCCTACGAGCAGTACTTC.

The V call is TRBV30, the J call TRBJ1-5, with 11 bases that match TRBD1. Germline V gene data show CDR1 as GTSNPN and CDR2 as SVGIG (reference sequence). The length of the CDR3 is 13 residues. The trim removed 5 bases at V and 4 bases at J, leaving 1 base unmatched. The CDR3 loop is CAWGQGANQPQHF. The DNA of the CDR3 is TGTGCCTGGGGACAGGGGGCGAATCAGCCCCAGCATTTT.

The CDR3 DNA sequence: TGTGCCAGCAGTAGATTCCCGGGACAGGGGAATGAAAAACTGTTTTTT. Its protein is CASSRFPGQGNEKLFF. The chain couples TRBV7-9 to TRBJ1-4, with 10 bases fitting TRBD1. CDR1 SEHNR and CDR2 FQNEAQ come from the germline V gene (reference sequence). The CDR3 spans 16 residues. V trimming: 6 bases; J trimming: 5 bases; junction bases outside the gene matches: 9.

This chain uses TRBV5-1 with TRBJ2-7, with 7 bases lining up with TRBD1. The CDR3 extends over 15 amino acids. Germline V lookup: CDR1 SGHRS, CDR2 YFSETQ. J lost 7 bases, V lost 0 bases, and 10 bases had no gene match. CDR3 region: CASSLAGQVYGEQYF. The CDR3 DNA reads TGCGCCAGCAGCTTGGCAGGACAGGTATACGGGGAGCAGTACTTC.

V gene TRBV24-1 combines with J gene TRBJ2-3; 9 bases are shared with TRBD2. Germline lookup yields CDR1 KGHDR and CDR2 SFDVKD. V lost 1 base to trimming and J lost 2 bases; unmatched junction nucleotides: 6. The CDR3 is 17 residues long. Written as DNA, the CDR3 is TGTGCCACCAGTGATTTTGTTAGCGGGAGTATCACAGATACGCAGTATTTT. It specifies CATSDFVSGSITDTQYF.

CDR3 loop: CASSYSLPGAGGETQYF. CDR3 nucleotides: TGTGCCAGCAGTTACTCACTCCCGGGAGCCGGGGGAGAGACCCAGTACTTC. The chain carries TRBV6-2 or TRBV6-3 and TRBJ2-5, with a possible D match to TRBD2 (6 bases). Trimming took off 0 bases at V and 4 bases at J, with 18 bases between the two ends. CDR1 MNHEY and CDR2 SVGEGT come from the germline V gene. This CDR3 has 17 amino acids.

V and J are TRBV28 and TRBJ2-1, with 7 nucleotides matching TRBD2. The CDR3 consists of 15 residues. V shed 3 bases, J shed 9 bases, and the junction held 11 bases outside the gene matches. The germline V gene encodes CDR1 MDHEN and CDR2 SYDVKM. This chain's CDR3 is CASSFRGGTRPEQFF. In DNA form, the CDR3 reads TGTGCCAGCAGTTTCCGCGGGGGAACGAGACCTGAGCAGTTCTTC.

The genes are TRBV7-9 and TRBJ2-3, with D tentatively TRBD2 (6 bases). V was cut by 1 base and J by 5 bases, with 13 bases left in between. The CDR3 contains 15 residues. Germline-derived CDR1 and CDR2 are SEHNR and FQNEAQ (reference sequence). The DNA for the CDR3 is TGTGCCAGCAGCTTAGACGGGACTCCGGTAGATACGCAGTATTTT. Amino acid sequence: CASSLDGTPVDTQYF.

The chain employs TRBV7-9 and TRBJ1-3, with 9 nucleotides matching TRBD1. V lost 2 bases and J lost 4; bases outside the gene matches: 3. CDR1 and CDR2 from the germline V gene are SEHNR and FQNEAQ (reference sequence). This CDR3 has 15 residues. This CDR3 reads CASSLWDREGNTIYF. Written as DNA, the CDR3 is TGTGCCAGCAGCTTATGGGACAGGGAAGGAAACACCATATATTTT. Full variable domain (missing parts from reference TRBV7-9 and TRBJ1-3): DTGVSQNPRHKITKRGQNVTFRCDPISEHNRLYWYRQTLGQGPEFLTYFQNEAQLEKSRLLSDRFSAERPKGSFSTLEIQRTEQGDSAMYLCASSLWDREGNTIYFGEGSWLTVV.

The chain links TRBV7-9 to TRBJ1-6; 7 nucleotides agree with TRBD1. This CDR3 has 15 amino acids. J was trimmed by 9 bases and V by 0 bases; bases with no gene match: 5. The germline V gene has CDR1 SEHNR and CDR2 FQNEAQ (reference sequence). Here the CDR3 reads CASSLAAGGGSPLHF. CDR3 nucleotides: TGTGCCAGCAGCTTAGCGGCAGGGGGTGGTTCACCCCTCCACTTT.

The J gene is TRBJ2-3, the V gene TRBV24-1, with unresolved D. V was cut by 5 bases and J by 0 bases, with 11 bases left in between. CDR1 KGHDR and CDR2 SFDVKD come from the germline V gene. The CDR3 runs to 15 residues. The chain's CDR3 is CATSGAGSSTDTQYF. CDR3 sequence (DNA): TGTGCCACCAGTGGCGCAGGATCCAGCACAGATACGCAGTATTTT.

The CDR3 nucleotides are TGTGCCAGTAGTTGGCCGGGGGGGGGAAATCAGCCCCAGCATTTT. Translation: CASSWPGGGNQPQHF. The chain carries TRBV19 and TRBJ1-5; a possible D gene is TRBD1 (5 bases). Trimming took 5 bases from V and 4 from J, leaving 15 bases between them. The germline V gene encodes CDR1 LNHDA and CDR2 SQIVND (reference sequence). There are 15 residues in the CDR3.

CDR3 nucleotide sequence: TGTGCCAGCAGCTTGATTAGCATCGCCGCAGATACGCAGTATTTT. It codes for CASSLISIAADTQYF. This chain links TRBV5-6 with TRBJ2-3; no definite D call. Germline V lookup: CDR1 SGHDT, CDR2 YYEEEE. The CDR3 is 15 amino acids. V lost 1 base and J 4 bases, leaving 13 bases between the germline ends.

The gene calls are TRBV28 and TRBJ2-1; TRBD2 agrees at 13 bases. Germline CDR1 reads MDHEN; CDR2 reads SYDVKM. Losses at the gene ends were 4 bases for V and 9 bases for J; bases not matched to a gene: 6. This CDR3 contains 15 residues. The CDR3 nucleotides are TGTGCCAGCAGTTCCACTAGCGGGAGGGCCAGTGAGCAGTTCTTC. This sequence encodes CASSSTSGRASEQFF. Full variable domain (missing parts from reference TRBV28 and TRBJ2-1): DVKVTQSSRYLVKRTGEKVFLECVQDMDHENMFWYRQDPGLGLRLIYFSYDVKMKEKGDIPEGYSVSREKKERFSLILESASTNQTSMYLCASSSTSGRASEQFFGPGTRLTVL.

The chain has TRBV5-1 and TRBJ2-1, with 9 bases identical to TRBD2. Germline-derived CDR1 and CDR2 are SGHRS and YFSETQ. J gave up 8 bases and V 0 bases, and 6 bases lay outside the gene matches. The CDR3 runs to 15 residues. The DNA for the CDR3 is TGCGCCAGCAGCTTGGTTAGCGGGAGTTGGTATGAGCAGTTCTTC. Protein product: CASSLVSGSWYEQFF.

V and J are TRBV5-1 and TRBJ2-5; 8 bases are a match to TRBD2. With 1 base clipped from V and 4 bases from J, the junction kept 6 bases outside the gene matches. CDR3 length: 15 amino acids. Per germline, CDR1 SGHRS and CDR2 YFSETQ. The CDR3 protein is CASSLRAGGSETQYF. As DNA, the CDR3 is TGCGCCAGCAGCTTGCGCGCGGGAGGTTCAGAGACCCAGTACTTC.

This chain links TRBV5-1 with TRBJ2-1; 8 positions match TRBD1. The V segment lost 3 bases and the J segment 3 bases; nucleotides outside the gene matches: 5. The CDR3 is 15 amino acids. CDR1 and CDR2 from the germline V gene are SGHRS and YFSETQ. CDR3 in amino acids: CASSWSGQGYNEQFF. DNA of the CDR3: TGCGCCAGCAGCTGGTCAGGACAGGGCTACAATGAGCAGTTCTTC.

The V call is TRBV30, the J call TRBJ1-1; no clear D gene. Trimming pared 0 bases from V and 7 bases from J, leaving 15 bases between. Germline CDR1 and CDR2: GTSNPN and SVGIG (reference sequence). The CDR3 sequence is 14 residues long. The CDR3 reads CAWSVIPIFNEAFF. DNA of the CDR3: TGTGCCTGGAGTGTAATACCTATTTTCAATGAAGCTTTCTTT. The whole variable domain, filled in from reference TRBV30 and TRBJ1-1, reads SQTIHQWPATLVQPVGSPLSLECTVEGTSNPNLYWYRQAAGRGLQLLFYSVGIGQISSEVPQNLSASRPQDRQFILSSKKLLLSDSGFYLCAWSVIPIFNEAFFGQGTRLTVV.

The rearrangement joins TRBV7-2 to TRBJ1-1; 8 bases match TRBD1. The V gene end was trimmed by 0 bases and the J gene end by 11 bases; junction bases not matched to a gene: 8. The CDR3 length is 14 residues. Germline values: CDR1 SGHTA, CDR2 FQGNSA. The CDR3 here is CASSLALTGGDAFF. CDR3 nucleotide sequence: TGTGCCAGCAGCTTAGCGCTTACAGGGGGGGACGCTTTCTTT. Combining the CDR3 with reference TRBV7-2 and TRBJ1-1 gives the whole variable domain GAGVSQSPSNKVTEKGKDVELRCDPISGHTALYWYRQSLGQGLEFLIYFQGNSAPDKSGLPSDRFSAERTGGSVSTLTIQRTQQEDSAVYLCASSLALTGGDAFFGQGTRLTVV.

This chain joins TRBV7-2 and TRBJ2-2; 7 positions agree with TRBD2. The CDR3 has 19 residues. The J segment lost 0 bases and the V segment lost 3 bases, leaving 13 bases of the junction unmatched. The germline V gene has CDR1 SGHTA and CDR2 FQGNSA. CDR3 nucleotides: TGTGCCAGCAGCTTCCCCCGGGGGGAGGGGCGCGCGAACACCGGGGAGCTGTTTTTT. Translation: CASSFPRGEGRANTGELFF.

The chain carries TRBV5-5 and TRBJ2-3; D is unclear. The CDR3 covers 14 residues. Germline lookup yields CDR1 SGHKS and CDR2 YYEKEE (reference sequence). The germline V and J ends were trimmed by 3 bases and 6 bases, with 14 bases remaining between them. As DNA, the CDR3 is TGTGCCAGCAGCTCCCCCGGCGGTAGCGATACGCAGTATTTT. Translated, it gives CASSSPGGSDTQYF.